This TCR beta chain was sequenced during a study of blood T cell repertoires in COVID-19. Across the whole study: Acute-phase and convalescent COVID-19 samples originated in the United States, Italy and Spain. From T cells, B-cell-depleted T cells, or PBMCs came the material, which was cDNA or gDNA.

This clone was picked up one time. This specimen includes other DNA sequences encoding the same CDR3. Authors' analysis steps: Reference gene primer amplification in the assay estimated nucleated cell counts. Using immunoSEQ multiplex PCR, the repertoire was profiled, and TCRdb retains in-frame clones only, with some absent. D and trimming were read from the DNA, whereas the V and J calls and clone size are those reported in that table. Of 150,000 to 200,000 clones detected, 88% appear once; the ten largest clones hold 20% to 30%. This CDR3 region has 14 residues. V lost 0 bases to trimming and J lost 2 bases, with 9 bases between them. Germline values: CDR1 SGHRS, CDR2 YFSETQ.

The chain uses TRBV5-1 and TRBJ2-7; D unresolved. The sequenced sample consisted of peripheral blood. The receptor comes from a man aged 55-75 years with acute or convalescent COVID-19. CDR3 loop: CASSLDGQTYEQYF. CDR3 nucleotide sequence: TGCGCCAGCAGCTTGGATGGGCAGACCTACGAGCAGTACTTC.